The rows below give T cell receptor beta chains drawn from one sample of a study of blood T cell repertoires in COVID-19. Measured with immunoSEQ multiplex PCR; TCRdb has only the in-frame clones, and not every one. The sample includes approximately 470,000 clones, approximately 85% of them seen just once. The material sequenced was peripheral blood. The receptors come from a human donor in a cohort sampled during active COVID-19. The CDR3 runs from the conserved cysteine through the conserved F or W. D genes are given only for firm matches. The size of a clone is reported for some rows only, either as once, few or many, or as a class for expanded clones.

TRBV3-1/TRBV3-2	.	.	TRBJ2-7	CASSLYPRTAYEQYF	TGTGCCAGCAGCCTCTATCCCCGGACAGCCTACGAGCAGTACTTC
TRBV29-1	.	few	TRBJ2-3	CSVGAVTDTQYF	TGCAGCGTTGGGGCAGTCACAGATACGCAGTATTTT
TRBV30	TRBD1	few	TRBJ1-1	CAWSARQGEAFF	TGTGCCTGGAGTGCCCGACAGGGTGAAGCTTTCTTT
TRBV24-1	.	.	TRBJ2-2	CATSQGRLNTGELFF	TGTGCCACCTCTCAGGGGCGGCTGAACACCGGGGAGCTGTTTTTT
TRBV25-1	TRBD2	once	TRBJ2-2	CASSWGLAAAPTGELFF	TGTGCCAGCAGTTGGGGACTAGCGGCGGCCCCCACCGGGGAGCTGTTTTTT
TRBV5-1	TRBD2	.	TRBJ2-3	CASSNSGRPTDTQYF	TGCGCCAGCAGCAACAGCGGGAGGCCCACAGATACGCAGTATTTT
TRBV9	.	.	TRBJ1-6	CASSFHRVESPLHF	TGTGCCAGCAGCTTCCACAGGGTAGAGTCACCCCTCCACTTT
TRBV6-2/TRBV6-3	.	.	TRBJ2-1	CASSRTPSYNEQFF	TGTGCCAGCAGTCGGACACCCTCCTACAATGAGCAGTTCTTC
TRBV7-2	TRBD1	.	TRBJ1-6	CASSLGQGRRSPLHF	TGTGCCAGCAGCTTAGGACAGGGAAGGAGATCACCCCTCCACTTT
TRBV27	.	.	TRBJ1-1	CASSSTGGTEAFF	TGTGCCAGCAGTTCCACGGGAGGGACTGAAGCTTTCTTT
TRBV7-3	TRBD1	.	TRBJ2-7	CASSPDRGFEQYF	TGTGCCAGCAGCCCGGACAGGGGCTTCGAGCAGTACTTC